The source of this TCR beta chain is a study of CD8+ T cells in alopecia areata. Study as a whole: Treated patients swallowed 5 to 10 mg of oral tofacitinib twice daily.

Sequencing used cDNA as its template, made by extracting RNA and reverse transcribing it. Profiled with immunoSEQ multiplex PCR; TCRdb holds only in-frame clones, not every one. The sample includes roughly 200,000 clones, roughly 60% of them seen just once. This clone has a handful of counts. The antigen is undetermined. The CDR3 covers 13 residues. The germline V and J ends were trimmed by 1 base and 5 bases, with 9 bases remaining between them. CDR1 and CDR2 (germline): SGHTA, FQGNSA. Whole-study results and caveats: Besides other cells, scalp samples also yield sequences of resident alphabeta T cells from normal skin.

The investigators collected lesional scalp punch biopsies and peripheral blood from alopecia areata patients. Using a FACSAria, the CD4+ and CD8+ T cells were sorted from the PBMCs. The chain recombines TRBV7-2 with TRBJ2-7; weak D call: TRBD1 (5 bases). The specimen was CD4+ T cells sorted from blood, collected at week 0. The origin of this receptor is a human donor with alopecia areata. For the CDR3, the DNA is TGTGCCAGCAGCTTAGGGGCAGGGAACGAGCAGTACTTC. Protein product: CASSLGAGNEQYF.